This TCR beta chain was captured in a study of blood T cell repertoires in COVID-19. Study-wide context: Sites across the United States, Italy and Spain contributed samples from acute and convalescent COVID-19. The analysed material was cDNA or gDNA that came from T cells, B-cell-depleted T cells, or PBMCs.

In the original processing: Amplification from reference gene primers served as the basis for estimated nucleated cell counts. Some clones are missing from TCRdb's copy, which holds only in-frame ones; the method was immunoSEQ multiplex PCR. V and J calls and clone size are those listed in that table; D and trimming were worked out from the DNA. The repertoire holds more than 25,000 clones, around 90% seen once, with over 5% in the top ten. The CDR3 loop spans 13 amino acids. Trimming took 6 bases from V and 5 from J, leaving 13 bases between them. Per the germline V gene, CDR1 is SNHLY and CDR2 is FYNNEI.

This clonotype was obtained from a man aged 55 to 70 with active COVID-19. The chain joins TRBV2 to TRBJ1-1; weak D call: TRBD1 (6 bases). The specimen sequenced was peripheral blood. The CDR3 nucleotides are TGTGCCAGCAGCAGGGGAGGGAATACTGAAGCTTTCTTT. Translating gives CASSRGGNTEAFF.